A few counts support the clone carrying this T cell receptor (beta chain). Its antigen is currently unknown. Donors consisted of healthy bone marrow donors. This entry comes from a study of cytomegalovirus exposure and HLA in healthy donors. PCR primers comprised 60 Vbeta and 13 Jbeta primers. Sequencing used immunoSEQ multiplex PCR; TCRdb keeps in-frame clones, though not all of them. The table lists 150,000 to 200,000 clones, approximately 71% of them singletons, with approximately 10% in the top ten. Germline values: CDR1 LNHDA, CDR2 SQIVND (reference sequence). The CDR3 contains 18 residues. V was clipped by 5 bases and J by 4 bases, with 26 bases between them. Whole-study findings and limits: Most of the TCR beta V segments (in an earlier analysis) were productive either about 87% or about 30% of the time. Judged likely to be a sequencing artifact was a cluster of highly shared sequence variants. Accurate HLA-A and HLA-B prediction from TCR beta sequences was reported for most subjects.

This receptor was identified in a man aged 18 to 29 in good health and CMV-seropositive. Specimen: PBMCs. V and J are TRBV19 and TRBJ1-2; D might be TRBD1 (6 bases). The CDR3 coding sequence is TGTGCCAGTAGTCCCCTGGGGACAAGGGGGATCGAACGCTATGGCTACACCTTC. It specifies CASSPLGTRGIERYGYTF.